This paragraph covers one T cell receptor beta chain sequence. This sample was included in a study of Graves' ophthalmopathy and Graves' hyperthyroidism. The CDR3 runs 17 residues. Trimming took 5 bases from V and 0 from J, leaving 17 bases between them. Per germline, CDR1 MNHNS and CDR2 SASEGT. Amplification of TCR beta CDR3 regions used RNA transcripts. The first round was an RT-PCR with HTBI primers, and the second round was a multiplex PCR. TCRdb redid the calling of the multiplex PCR reads with MiXCR, one entry per CDR3 protein. The sample contains 200,000 to 300,000 distinct CDR3 sequences, about 46% of which appear only once. Other autoimmune diseases, uncontrolled infections, pregnancy and lactation each led to patient exclusion. Diagnostic conclusions were grounded in clinical symptoms, serum thyroxine, TRAb, thyroid ultrasound and orbital computed tomography.

V is TRBV6-1 and J is TRBJ1-3; D is perhaps TRBD1 (5 bases). The source of this sequence is an adult man with Graves' ophthalmopathy. The specimen sequenced was peripheral blood. CDR3 protein: CASSYSKGPFSGNTIYF. CDR3 in DNA: TGTGCCAGCAGTTACTCGAAGGGGCCGTTCTCTGGAAACACCATATATTTT.